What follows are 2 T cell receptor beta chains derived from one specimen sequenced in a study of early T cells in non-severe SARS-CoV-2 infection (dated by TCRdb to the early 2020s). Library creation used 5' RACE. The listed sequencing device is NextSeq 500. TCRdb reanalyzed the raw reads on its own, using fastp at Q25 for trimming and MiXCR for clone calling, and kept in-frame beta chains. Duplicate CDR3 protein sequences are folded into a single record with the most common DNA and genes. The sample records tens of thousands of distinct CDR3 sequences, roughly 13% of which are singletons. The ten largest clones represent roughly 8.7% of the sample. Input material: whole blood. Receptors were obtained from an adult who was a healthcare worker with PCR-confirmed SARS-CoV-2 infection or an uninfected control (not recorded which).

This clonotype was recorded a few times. The chain's CDR3 is CASSPGASGSETQYF. DNA of the CDR3: TGTGCCAGCAGCCCAGGAGCTAGCGGGAGTGAGACCCAGTACTTC. V and J are TRBV3-1 and TRBJ2-5; the match to TRBD2 covers 10 bases. Germline CDR1 is LGHDT and CDR2 is YNNKEL (reference sequence). CDR3 length equals 15 residues. Trimming cost V 4 bases and J 5 bases; bases outside gene matches: 7.

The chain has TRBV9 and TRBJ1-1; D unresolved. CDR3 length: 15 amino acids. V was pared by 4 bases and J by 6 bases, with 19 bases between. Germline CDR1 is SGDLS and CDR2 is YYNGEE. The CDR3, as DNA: TGTGCCAGCAGCCCGAAAACAGCCAAGGACGCTGAAGCTTTCTTT. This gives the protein CASSPKTAKDAEAFF. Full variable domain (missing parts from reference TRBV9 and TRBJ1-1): DSGVTQTPKHLITATGQRVTLRCSPRSGDLSVYWYQQSLDQGLQFLIQYYNGEERAKGNILERFSAQQFPDLHSELNLSSLELGDSALYFCASSPKTAKDAEAFFGQGTRLTVV.